Listed below are T cell receptor beta chains from one sample, sequenced in a study of blood T cell repertoires in COVID-19. Repertoires were generated with immunoSEQ multiplex PCR, while TCRdb's copy carries only in-frame clones and drops some. Of approximately 170,000 clones in the sample, about 88% were seen once. Sequencing was done on a sample of peripheral blood. The receptors come from a woman older than 75 in a cohort sampled during active or convalescent COVID-19. Each CDR3 is given with its conserved first and last residue. The D gene is left open where the match is weak. The size of a clone is reported for some rows only, either as once, few or many, or as a class for expanded clones.

TRBV18,-,-,TRBJ1-4,CASSPAVRESNEKLFF,TGTGCCAGCTCACCAGCAGTCAGGGAATCTAATGAAAAACTGTTTTTT
TRBV6-2/TRBV6-3,-,-,TRBJ2-1,CASSYSFDAQGGDPTYNEQFF,TGTGCCAGCAGTTACTCGTTCGATGCACAGGGGGGGGACCCAACCTACAATGAGCAGTTCTTC
TRBV3-1/TRBV3-2,-,TRBD2,TRBJ2-1,CASSWTSGGYNEQFF,TGTGCCAGCAGCTGGACTAGCGGGGGGTACAATGAGCAGTTCTTC
TRBV18,-,TRBD1,TRBJ1-2,CASSPPVGGGGYGYTF,TGTGCCAGCTCACCACCAGTAGGGGGCGGAGGCTATGGCTACACCTTC
TRBV7-6,-,-,TRBJ1-4,CASSLAHKRPAEKLFF,TGTGCCAGCAGCTTAGCGCATAAGAGGCCAGCGGAAAAACTGTTTTTT
TRBV30,-,-,TRBJ2-2,CAWGWGRVRTGELFF,TGTGCCTGGGGTTGGGGCCGAGTTAGGACCGGGGAGCTGTTTTTT
TRBV30,-,-,TRBJ1-5,CAWSRTGLGQPQHF,TGTGCCTGGAGTCGCACAGGCTTGGGCCAGCCCCAGCATTTT
TRBV6-1,-,-,TRBJ2-1,CASSDPGGGSYNEQFF,TGTGCCAGCAGTGATCCGGGTGGTGGGTCCTACAATGAGCAGTTCTTC
TRBV7-9,-,-,TRBJ1-2,CASSQGNYGYTF,TGTGCCAGCAGCCAGGGTAACTATGGCTACACCTTC
TRBV7-9,few,-,TRBJ2-7,CASSGSAIRKGRYEQYF,TGTGCCAGCAGCGGTTCCGCAATACGGAAGGGGAGGTACGAGCAGTACTTC
TRBV10-2,-,TRBD1,TRBJ1-1,CASSGQGRTEAFF,TGCGCCAGCAGTGGACAGGGGCGCACTGAAGCTTTCTTT
TRBV20-1,-,-,TRBJ2-3,CSASWGGTDTQYF,TGCAGTGCTAGTTGGGGGGGCACAGATACGCAGTATTTT
TRBV27,-,-,TRBJ1-1,CASSLSMRLMNTEAFF,TGTGCCAGCAGTTTATCGATGCGGCTGATGAACACTGAAGCTTTCTTT
TRBV5-4,-,TRBD1,TRBJ2-1,CASSLAGTGPYNEQFF,TGTGCCAGCAGCTTGGCGGGGACAGGTCCCTACAATGAGCAGTTCTTC
TRBV27,-,-,TRBJ2-2,CASSVMTGNTGELFF,TGTGCCAGCAGCGTCATGACAGGGAACACCGGGGAGCTGTTTTTT
TRBV6-1,-,-,TRBJ2-3,CASSEGSTSTDTQYF,TGTGCCAGCAGTGAAGGGAGTACTAGCACAGATACGCAGTATTTT
TRBV9,-,-,TRBJ2-1,CASNGIRDKHNEQFF,TGTGCCAGCAACGGAATCCGGGACAAACACAATGAGCAGTTCTTC
TRBV7-6,-,-,TRBJ1-6,CASSPRRPEVNSPLHF,TGTGCCAGCAGCCCGAGACGACCGGAGGTGAATTCACCCCTCCACTTT
TRBV10-3,-,TRBD1,TRBJ1-5,CAISWDRDQPQHF,TGTGCCATCAGTTGGGACAGGGACCAGCCCCAGCATTTT
TRBV5-1,-,-,TRBJ1-1,CASSLDWNTEAFF,TGCGCCAGCAGCTTGGACTGGAACACTGAAGCTTTCTTT
TRBV7-2,once,-,TRBJ1-1,CASSLGRGNTEAFF,TGTGCCAGCAGCTTAGGGAGGGGGAACACTGAAGCTTTCTTT
TRBV6-5,-,-,TRBJ2-1,CASSYSAGHNNEQFF,TGTGCCAGCAGTTACTCAGCGGGCCATAACAATGAGCAGTTCTTC
TRBV5-1,-,-,TRBJ1-1,CASSFTGRNTEAFF,TGCGCCAGCAGCTTCACAGGGCGGAACACTGAAGCTTTCTTT
TRBV4-3,-,TRBD1,TRBJ2-2,CASSQDRTNTGELFF,TGCGCCAGCAGCCAGGACAGGACGAACACCGGGGAGCTGTTTTTT
TRBV7-2,-,-,TRBJ2-7,CASSPRPGQPKSYEQYF,TGTGCCAGCAGTCCTCGCCCAGGACAGCCTAAATCCTACGAGCAGTACTTC
TRBV6-1,-,TRBD2,TRBJ2-1,CASSEARAGVYNEQFF,TGTGCCAGCAGTGAAGCAAGAGCGGGAGTCTACAATGAGCAGTTCTTC
TRBV5-6,-,-,TRBJ2-1,CASSLDRYNEQFF,TGTGCCAGCAGCTTGGACAGATACAATGAGCAGTTCTTC
TRBV7-9,-,TRBD1,TRBJ2-1,CASSLVGTGAEQFF,TGTGCCAGCAGCTTAGTGGGGACAGGGGCAGAGCAGTTCTTC
TRBV4-1,-,-,TRBJ2-1,CASSQGRARGLNNEQFF,TGCGCCAGCAGCCAAGGGCGGGCGAGAGGATTGAACAATGAGCAGTTCTTC
TRBV5-5,once,-,TRBJ2-2,CASSLLRQGVDTGELFF,TGTGCCAGCAGCTTACTGAGGCAGGGTGTGGACACCGGGGAGCTGTTTTTT
TRBV5-8,-,TRBD2,TRBJ2-7,CASSPPGLLRSEQYF,TGTGCCAGCAGCCCGCCGGGACTACTCCGTTCGGAGCAGTACTTC
TRBV21-1,-,-,TRBJ1-2,CASSVWTVASNYGYTF,TGTGCCAGCAGCGTTTGGACAGTTGCTTCTAACTATGGCTACACCTTC
TRBV5-3,-,-,TRBJ1-2,CARSLGPPGDHGYTF,TGTGCCAGAAGCTTGGGTCCCCCAGGGGATCACGGCTACACCTTC
TRBV4-1,-,TRBD2,TRBJ2-1,CASKDGPSGGVYNEQFF,TGCGCCAGCAAAGATGGTCCTAGCGGGGGTGTCTACAATGAGCAGTTCTTC
TRBV5-1,once,-,TRBJ1-1,CASSLEGPTNTEAFF,TGCGCCAGCAGCTTGGAGGGGCCCACGAACACTGAAGCTTTCTTT